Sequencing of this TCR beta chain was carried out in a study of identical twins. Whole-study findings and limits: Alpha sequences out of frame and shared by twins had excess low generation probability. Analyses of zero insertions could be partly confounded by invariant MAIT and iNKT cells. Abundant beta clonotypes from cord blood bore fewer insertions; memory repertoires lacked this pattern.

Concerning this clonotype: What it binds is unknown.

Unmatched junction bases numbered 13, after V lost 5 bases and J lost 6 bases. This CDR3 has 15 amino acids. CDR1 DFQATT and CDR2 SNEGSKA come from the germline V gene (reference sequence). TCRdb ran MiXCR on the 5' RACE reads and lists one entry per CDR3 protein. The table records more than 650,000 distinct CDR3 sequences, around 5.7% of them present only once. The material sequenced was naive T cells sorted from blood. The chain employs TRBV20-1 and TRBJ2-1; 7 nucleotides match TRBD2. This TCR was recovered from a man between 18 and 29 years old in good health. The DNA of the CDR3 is TGCAGTGCTCTTCGACTACGCGGGAGCCGCAATGAGCAGTTCTTC. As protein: CSALRLRGSRNEQFF.